The T cell receptor (beta chain) under discussion was sequenced for a study of T-cell reconstitution after alpha-beta-depleted transplantation in children. Broader study findings: Newly made T cells mostly supplied T-cell counts and diversity one year after transplant.

V lost 4 bases and J lost 1, with 12 bases in between. Germline CDR1 SGHKS, CDR2 YYEKEE (reference sequence). The CDR3 is 14 amino acids. Molecular barcoding with unique molecular identifiers was used for the TCRbeta library. TCRdb recomputed calls from the PCR reads with MiXCR, one row per CDR3 protein. The sample shows a few hundred thousand distinct CDR3 sequences, roughly 27% of them seen only once. As concerns this clonotype: Its target is not known.

Sequences were derived from PBMCs, sampled before TCRalphabeta/CD19-depleted stem cell transplant. The genes are TRBV5-5 and TRBJ2-7; maybe TRBD2 (6 bases). The receptor was isolated from a boy under two years old with Wiskott-Aldrich syndrome, due to receive a stem cell transplant. The CDR3 DNA reads TGTGCCAGCAGCGGTAGCGGTGGTTCCTACGAGCAGTACTTC. Translated: CASSGSGGSYEQYF.